The entry that follows covers one TCR beta chain sequence. Its antigen is still unknown. The sample belongs to a study of cytomegalovirus exposure and HLA in healthy donors. Study results and limitations: HLA restriction was apparent for most CMV-associated TCR beta chains in a later analysis. In vitro testing confirmed a few CMV-associated chains as specific for CMV antigens.

The PCR had 60 Vbeta and 13 Jbeta primers. Profiled with immunoSEQ multiplex PCR; TCRdb holds only in-frame clones, not every one. This sample contains about 170,000 clones. With 4 bases removed from V and 2 bases from J, the gap between germline ends came to 10 bases. The CDR3 runs to 14 residues. The sample taken for sequencing was PBMCs. The clonotype comes from a woman aged 18-29 years in good health and CMV-seropositive. The chain has TRBV6-7 and TRBJ2-3, with D perhaps TRBD2 (5 bases). TRBV6-7 is noted as an ORF with a role that remains uncertain. CDR3 loop: CASSSRTPTDTQYF. The CDR3 nucleotides read TGTGCCAGCAGTTCCAGGACTCCCACAGATACGCAGTATTTT.